These 16 T cell receptor beta chains originate from one sample sequenced in a study of T cells in Graves' hyperthyroidism and ophthalmopathy. Amplified TCR beta CDR3 regions came from RNA transcripts. RT-PCR in the first round (using the HTBI primer set) targeted the TCR CDR3. TCRdb reprocessed the multiplex PCR reads with MiXCR, giving one entry per CDR3 protein. The sample lists fewer than 750,000 distinct CDR3 sequences; roughly 14% were seen once. Source material: blood. The receptors shown here come from a woman aged 35 to 49 with Graves' ophthalmopathy.

V is TRBV6-1 and J is TRBJ2-7, with 14 bases that match TRBD2. The CDR3 is 14 residues long. After removal of 7 bases from V and 4 bases from J, the junction contained 3 bases not matched to a gene. From germline, CDR1 is MNHNS and CDR2 SASEGT. The CDR3 region is CASKGLAGGYEQYF. CDR3 DNA: TGTGCCAGCAAAGGACTAGCGGGAGGTTACGAGCAGTACTTC.

This clonotype was counted many times. The chain employs TRBV7-8 and TRBJ1-1; TRBD1 agrees at 7 bases. Germline CDR1 SGHVS, CDR2 FQNEAQ. The CDR3 totals 14 residues. Germline trimming cut 4 bases from V and 7 bases from J; bases unmatched to any gene: 9. In nucleotides, the CDR3 is TGTGCCAGCAGCTCGAAGAGACAGGGAGGTGAAGCTTTCTTT. Translated: CASSSKRQGGEAFF.

This chain uses TRBV10-3 with TRBJ1-6; a possible D gene is TRBD1 (5 bases). The CDR3 consists of 14 residues. CDR1 is ENHRY, CDR2 SYGVKD, per germline. V was trimmed by 8 bases and J by 8 bases, leaving 16 bases between them. In nucleotides, the CDR3 is TGTGCCATCGCCCCCGGGGGAAGGGATTCACCCCTCCACTTT. It encodes CAIAPGGRDSPLHF.

This clonotype was seen repeatedly, ten times or more. The chain joins TRBV7-2 to TRBJ1-2; D not certain. The CDR3 is 14 residues long. Germline CDR1 SGHTA, CDR2 FQGNSA. Deletions cut 1 base from V and 8 bases from J, with 14 bases between. CDR3 protein: CASSLEAPTEGYTF. CDR3 DNA sequence: TGTGCCAGCAGCTTAGAAGCTCCAACGGAGGGCTACACCTTC.

This clonotype has at least ten counts. The J gene is TRBJ2-7, the V gene TRBV11-2; D is uncertain. V was shortened by 5 bases and J by 3 bases, with 8 bases between the two germline ends. Per germline, CDR1 SGHAT and CDR2 FQNNGV. CDR3 length equals 12 residues. The CDR3 spells CASSPTDYEQYF. CDR3 in DNA: TGTGCCAGCAGCCCTACAGACTACGAGCAGTACTTC.

This clonotype was seen many times. The gene calls are TRBV12-3 or TRBV12-4 and TRBJ2-3; D is unclear. V was trimmed by 5 bases and J by 4 bases, leaving 13 bases between them. This CDR3 has 14 residues. CDR3 bases: TGTGCCAGCAGTATACGACATTCCCCAGATACGCAGTATTTT. Its translation is CASSIRHSPDTQYF.

This clonotype came up many times. J is TRBJ1-1 and V is TRBV27, with TRBD1 matching 8 bases. Trimming took 5 bases from V and 7 from J; bases not matched to a gene: 6. This CDR3 has 13 amino acids. Germline V CDR1 and CDR2: MNHEY, SMNVEV (reference sequence). CDR3 region: CASSLSGTGEAFF. The CDR3 coding sequence is TGTGCCAGCAGTCTTTCCGGGACAGGTGAAGCTTTCTTT.

For the CDR3, the DNA is TGTGCCAGCAGTATCCCAGGGAGCGAGCAGTACTTC. Translating it yields CASSIPGSEQYF. The chain has TRBV27 and TRBJ2-7; D is tentatively TRBD1 or TRBD2 (5 bases each). V shed 5 bases and J shed 6 bases, with 11 bases lying between them. The CDR3 has 12 amino acids. Germline V gives CDR1 MNHEY, CDR2 SMNVEV (reference sequence).

This clonotype has a count of ten or more. This chain uses TRBV20-1 with TRBJ1-2, with unresolved D. V was trimmed by 3 bases and J by 8 bases, leaving 10 bases between them. The CDR3 spans 11 residues. The germline V gene has CDR1 DFQATT and CDR2 SNEGSKA (reference sequence). The CDR3 region is CSASGPWGYTF. The CDR3 DNA sequence: TGCAGTGCTAGTGGCCCTTGGGGCTACACCTTC.

This sequence joins TRBV6-1 and TRBJ2-7; TRBD2 matches at 7 bases. The CDR3 contains 15 residues. With 7 bases clipped from V and 1 base from J, the junction kept 10 bases outside the gene matches. The V gene's germline CDR1 is MNHNS and CDR2 SASEGT. The CDR3 nucleotides read TGTGCCAGCAATCGAGGGGAGGGCGAGTCCTACGAGCAGTACTTC. Translated, it gives CASNRGEGESYEQYF.

This clonotype was counted ten times or more. The chain joins TRBV6-5 to TRBJ1-1; D not resolved. This CDR3 is built from 14 residues. Per the germline V gene, CDR1 is MNHEY and CDR2 is SVGAGI. Deletions cut 2 bases from V and 2 bases from J, with 9 bases between. The CDR3 DNA reads as TGTGCCAGCAGTTACGTGATGGGAAACACTGAAGCTTTCTTT. It specifies CASSYVMGNTEAFF.

At least ten counts were recorded for this clonotype. This CDR3 is CAWSIQTYGYTF. In DNA form, the CDR3 reads TGTGCCTGGAGTATCCAGACCTATGGCTACACCTTC. The V call is TRBV30, the J call TRBJ1-2; D gene unclear. Per germline, CDR1 GTSNPN and CDR2 SVGIG (reference sequence). Trimming left V 2 bases short and J 4 bases short, with 8 bases between. CDR3 length: 12 amino acids.

This clonotype showed up many times. This chain connects TRBV12-3 or TRBV12-4 to TRBJ2-7, with 10 bases fitting TRBD2. V shed 2 bases, J shed 4 bases, and the junction held 2 bases outside the gene matches. This CDR3 region has 14 residues. CDR3: CASSLSSGGYEQYF. CDR3 sequence (DNA): TGTGCCAGCAGTTTATCTAGCGGGGGTTACGAGCAGTACTTC.

This clonotype was counted at least ten times. V is TRBV28 and J is TRBJ1-1; D gene ambiguous. Between the trimmed V and J ends, which lost 3 bases and 3 bases, there was a span of 5 bases. CDR1 is MDHEN, CDR2 SYDVKM, per germline. The CDR3 has 12 amino acids. The CDR3 DNA sequence: TGTGCCAGCAGTTTGCAGGACACTGAAGCTTTCTTT. Translation gives CASSLQDTEAFF.

Many counts were recorded for this clonotype. The chain couples TRBV27 to TRBJ2-1; 8 bases agree with TRBD1. The CDR3 sequence is 16 residues long. The germline V gene encodes CDR1 MNHEY and CDR2 SMNVEV (reference sequence). The V gene end was trimmed by 4 bases and the J gene end by 4 bases; junction bases not matched to a gene: 9. CDR3 in amino acids: CASSSTRGRDYNEQFF. The CDR3 nucleotides are TGTGCCAGCAGTTCGACCAGGGGGCGCGATTACAATGAGCAGTTCTTC.

This clonotype showed up just a few times. The chain combines TRBV6-1 with TRBJ2-1, with D possibly being TRBD1 (6 bases). This CDR3 region has 12 residues. Trimming cost V 8 bases and J 15 bases, with 20 bases left between them. Germline lookup yields CDR1 MNHNS and CDR2 SASEGT. This chain's CDR3 is CASGTGTNKRFF. The CDR3 DNA sequence: TGTGCCAGCGGTACCGGGACAAACAAGCGGTTCTTC.